Listed below are T cell receptor beta chains from one sample, sequenced in a study of CD8+CD57+ T cells in acquired aplastic anemia. In TCRdb, the reads were re-called with MiXCR into one record per CDR3 protein. Here the sample spans around 430,000 distinct CDR3 sequences, roughly a third being singletons. The sample was sorted CD4+, CD8+, or CD8+CD57+ T cells (not recorded which) from PBMCs. These receptors were obtained from a human donor with aplastic anemia. Each CDR3 is given with its conserved first and last residue. D genes are given only for firm matches. Clone size appears in some rows only: once, few, many, or a class for an expanded clone.

j_gene | len | abundance | v_gene | d_gene | CDR3aa | CDR3nt
TRBJ1-2 | 13 | many | TRBV4-2 | NA | CASSPAEAHGYTF | TGTGCCAGTTCCCCAGCTGAAGCGCATGGCTACACCTTC
TRBJ2-7 | 15 | NA | TRBV9 | TRBD2 | CASSQGLATAYEQYF | TGTGCCAGCAGCCAGGGACTAGCGACAGCCTACGAGCAGTACTTC
TRBJ1-2 | 12 | many | TRBV20-1 | TRBD1 | CTTRGTGSGYTF | TGCACTACTAGGGGGACAGGGAGTGGCTACACCTTC
TRBJ2-7 | 13 | few | TRBV25-1 | TRBD2 | CASTTSGGYEQYF | TGTGCCAGCACTACTAGCGGGGGCTACGAGCAGTACTTC
TRBJ2-3 | 17 | many | TRBV24-1 | TRBD1 | CATSEAGTGPSTDTQYF | TGTGCCACCAGTGAAGCCGGGACAGGGCCTAGCACAGATACGCAGTATTTT
TRBJ1-6 | 15 | NA | TRBV2 | NA | CASSEASSGLSPLHF | TGTGCCAGCAGTGAAGCATCGTCAGGGCTTTCACCCCTCCACTTT
TRBJ1-2 | 15 | NA | TRBV15 | TRBD1 | CATSRATGGHYGYTF | TGTGCCACCAGCAGAGCGACAGGGGGCCACTATGGCTACACCTTC
TRBJ1-2 | 12 | NA | TRBV9 | NA | CASSGYSYGYTF | TGTGCCAGCAGCGGTTACAGCTATGGCTACACCTTC
TRBJ2-7 | 15 | many | TRBV7-2 | NA | CASSLAWGSPYEQYF | TGTGCCAGCAGCTTAGCTTGGGGGTCCCCCTACGAGCAGTACTTC
TRBJ1-5 | 14 | many | TRBV5-1 | NA | CASSLGTPNQPQHF | TGCGCCAGCAGCTTGGGGACTCCCAACCAGCCCCAGCATTTT
TRBJ2-7 | 14 | NA | TRBV7-2 | NA | CASRRGPRVGEQYF | TGTGCCAGCAGGCGGGGCCCCAGGGTAGGCGAGCAGTACTTC
TRBJ2-2 | 12 | many | TRBV29-1 | NA | CSGKGGSGELFF | TGCAGCGGAAAGGGAGGATCCGGGGAGCTGTTTTTT
TRBJ2-3 | 15 | few | TRBV19 | TRBD2 | CASSSLAGGADTQYF | TGTGCCAGTAGTAGCCTAGCGGGGGGCGCAGATACGCAGTATTTT
TRBJ2-7 | 16 | NA | TRBV11-2 | NA | CASSSSLGLAIDEQYF | TGTGCCAGCAGCTCATCCCTTGGCCTGGCCATCGACGAGCAGTACTTC
TRBJ1-6 | 15 | NA | TRBV19 | TRBD1 | CASSGATGVSSPLHF | TGTGCCAGTAGTGGGGCGACAGGGGTAAGCTCACCCCTCCACTTT
TRBJ2-7 | 16 | NA | TRBV2 | TRBD2 | CASRATSGRAIYEQYF | TGTGCCAGCCGAGCAACTAGCGGGAGGGCCATATACGAGCAGTACTTC
TRBJ1-1 | 14 | many | TRBV29-1 | NA | CSVVPSLSNTEAFF | TGCAGCGTTGTACCCAGCCTATCGAACACTGAAGCTTTCTTT
TRBJ1-2 | 16 | NA | TRBV15 | TRBD1 | CATTVGDRNPNHGYTF | TGTGCCACCACCGTAGGGGACAGGAATCCGAACCATGGCTACACCTTC
TRBJ2-5 | 14 | many | TRBV2 | NA | CASSEAPGKETQYF | TGTGCCAGCAGTGAAGCTCCAGGGAAGGAGACCCAGTACTTC
TRBJ1-4 | 15 | NA | TRBV27 | NA | CASSTGMGTNEKLFF | TGTGCCAGCAGCACAGGGATGGGTACTAATGAAAAACTGTTTTTT
TRBJ2-7 | 14 | NA | TRBV15 | NA | CATSSILGNYEQYF | TGTGCCACCAGCAGTATTCTGGGAAACTACGAGCAGTACTTC
TRBJ2-1 | 14 | many | TRBV2 | TRBD2 | CASSAGGRYNEQFF | TGTGCCAGCAGTGCGGGGGGACGGTACAATGAGCAGTTCTTC
TRBJ1-1 | 16 | NA | TRBV11-1 | TRBD1 | CASSRKIGQANTEAFF | TGTGCCAGCAGCCGTAAAATAGGACAGGCGAACACTGAAGCTTTCTTT
TRBJ2-1 | 12 | NA | TRBV29-1 | NA | CSVQTGTLVAVF | TGCAGCGTTCAAACCGGGACACTTGTCGCGGTCTTC
TRBJ2-5 | 16 | NA | TRBV9 | TRBD2 | CASSAGTSGVQETQYF | TGTGCCAGCAGCGCAGGGACTAGCGGGGTCCAAGAGACCCAGTACTTC
TRBJ2-7 | 13 | few | TRBV4-2 | NA | CASSRGLGNEQYF | TGTGCCAGCAGCCGGGGCCTAGGGAACGAGCAGTACTTC
TRBJ1-6 | 15 | few | TRBV10-3 | NA | CASSSWVDKNSPLHF | TGTGCCAGCAGTTCGTGGGTGGACAAAAATTCACCCCTCCACTTT
TRBJ2-5 | 15 | NA | TRBV7-6 | NA | CASSLAGSSGETQCF | TGTGCCAGCAGCTTAGCCGGGTCATCAGGGGAGACCCAGTGCTTC
TRBJ2-5 | 13 | NA | TRBV7-3 | NA | CASRTVNSETQYF | TGTGCCAGCAGAACAGTAAATTCGGAGACCCAGTACTTC
TRBJ1-6 | 14 | NA | TRBV3-1 | NA | CASSSSLVQSPLHF | TGTGCCAGCAGCTCATCTCTGGTGCAATCACCCCTCCACTTT
TRBJ1-1 | 15 | few | TRBV20-1 | NA | CSARDHGSFGTEAFF | TGCAGTGCTAGAGATCATGGTAGTTTTGGCACTGAAGCTTTCTTT
TRBJ1-5 | 13 | few | TRBV18 | NA | CASSPGQPNPQHF | TGTGCCAGCTCACCAGGACAGCCTAATCCCCAGCATTTT
TRBJ1-5 | 12 | NA | TRBV30 | NA | CAWDRAGQPQHF | TGTGCCTGGGACCGGGCGGGTCAGCCCCAGCATTTT
TRBJ2-3 | 18 | NA | TRBV2 | TRBD1 | CASSPDRVRMGYTDTQYF | TGTGCCAGCAGTCCCGACAGGGTGAGGATGGGCTATACAGATACGCAGTATTTT
TRBJ2-7 | 15 | NA | TRBV5-1 | TRBD1 | CASNTGTGVTYEQYF | TGCGCCAGCAATACTGGGACAGGGGTGACCTACGAGCAGTACTTC
TRBJ2-7 | 14 | NA | TRBV2 | TRBD2 | CASAMGGGSYEQYF | TGTGCCAGCGCCATGGGCGGGGGTTCCTACGAGCAGTACTTC
TRBJ2-7 | 13 | many | TRBV11-2 | NA | CASSSRVLYEQYF | TGTGCCAGCAGCTCCAGGGTACTCTACGAGCAGTACTTC
TRBJ2-2 | 13 | few | TRBV7-9 | NA | CASSLVDTGELFF | TGTGCCAGCAGCTTAGTCGACACCGGGGAGCTGTTTTTT